One and the same sample provided the 24 T cell receptor beta chains below, sequenced in a study of CD8+ T cells in alopecia areata. After isolation, RNA underwent reverse transcription to generate cDNA as the sequencing template. The protocol was immunoSEQ multiplex PCR, while the TCRdb copy is restricted to in-frame clones and leaves out a portion. This sample has around 200,000 clones, with around 56% found just once. The treatment: oral pan-JAK inhibitor, 5-10 mg twice daily. Sample: CD4+ T cells sorted from blood, taken at week 4, from a patient treated with tofacitinib. The source is a human donor with alopecia areata.

This rearrangement joins TRBV5-1 to TRBJ2-1, with 9 bases that match TRBD2. Germline V CDR1 and CDR2: SGHRS, YFSETQ. The CDR3 totals 15 residues. The trim removed 4 bases at V and 0 bases at J, leaving 2 bases unmatched. The CDR3 protein is CASSPSGNSYNEQFF. The CDR3 region has the DNA TGCGCCAGCAGCCCTAGCGGGAACTCCTACAATGAGCAGTTCTTC.

This clone was observed a handful of times. The CDR3 loop is CASSVDRPTNEKLFF. The CDR3 DNA reads TGTGCCAGCAGCGTTGACCGACCAACTAATGAAAAACTGTTTTTT. The chain combines TRBV25-1 with TRBJ1-4; D not certain. Germline values: CDR1 MGHDK, CDR2 SYGVNS. This CDR3 comprises 15 residues. The V and J ends lost 6 bases and 0 bases respectively, with 11 bases between them.

CDR3 residues: CASTGGGDTQYF. The CDR3 DNA reads TGTGCCAGCACCGGGGGGGGCGATACGCAGTATTTT. V and J are TRBV7-8 and TRBJ2-3, with TRBD2 identical over 8 bases. The germline CDR1 and CDR2 sequences are SGHVS and FQNEAQ. The CDR3 totals 12 residues. V lost 7 bases to trimming and J lost 6 bases; unmatched junction nucleotides: 3. The full variable domain, completed using reference TRBV7-8 and TRBJ2-3, is GAGVSQSPRYKVAKRGQDVALRCDPISGHVSLFWYQQALGQGPEFLTYFQNEAQLDKSGLPSDRFFAERPEGSVSTLKIQRTQQEDSAVYLCASTGGGDTQYFGPGTRLTVL.

The chain uses TRBV4-2 and TRBJ1-2, with D possibly being TRBD1 (5 bases). V lost 0 bases and J 4 bases, leaving 9 bases between the germline ends. This CDR3 has 14 amino acids. Germline CDR1 is LGHNA and CDR2 is YNFKEQ. CDR3: CASSQDRGGYGYTF. CDR3 sequence (DNA): TGTGCCAGCAGCCAAGATCGGGGGGGCTATGGCTACACCTTC.

In the case of this clone: This may come from a read error, since a much larger clone is one base off. Other nucleotide sequences from this sample produce the same CDR3. The chain is built from TRBV7-2 and TRBJ2-7; D ambiguous. This CDR3 spans 11 amino acids. V dropped 2 bases and J dropped 3 bases, with 2 bases sitting between them. Germline loops: CDR1 SGHTA, CDR2 FQGNSA. The CDR3 DNA is TGTGCCAGCAGCTTAAGCTACGAGCAGTACTTC. Protein: CASSLSYEQYF.

The chain joins TRBV6-1 to TRBJ1-4; D possibly corresponds to TRBD1 (6 bases). The CDR3 is 15 amino acids. With 6 bases removed from V and 8 bases from J, the gap between germline ends came to 19 bases. Germline CDR1 MNHNS, CDR2 SASEGT. In DNA, the CDR3 is TGTGCCAGCAGCCGACTGACAGGCATTGGAGAAAAACTGTTTTTT. It specifies CASSRLTGIGEKLFF.

This clone has more than one count but fewer than ten. This chain connects TRBV29-1 to TRBJ2-3; perhaps TRBD2 as D (5 bases). The ends were cut back, 2 bases at V and 6 bases at J, with 9 bases in the middle. CDR1 is SQVTM, CDR2 ANQGSEA, per germline. This CDR3 has 12 residues. The CDR3 DNA sequence: TGCAGCGTTGAAACAGCGGTCGATACGCAGTATTTT. As protein: CSVETAVDTQYF.

Concerning this clone: A read error may explain this, as a much larger clone is one base away. V is TRBV11-2 and J is TRBJ2-4; D remains ambiguous. Deletions cut 1 base from V and 3 bases from J, with 1 base between. The CDR3 runs 12 residues. The germline V gene has CDR1 SGHAT and CDR2 FQNNGV. In DNA form, the CDR3 reads TGTGCCAGCAGCTTAGGCAAAAACATTCAGTACTTC. It is translated as CASSLGKNIQYF.

This clone was detected a few times. The V gene is TRBV28, the J gene TRBJ2-5; tentatively, D is TRBD1 or TRBD2 (5 bases each). Germline V gene data show CDR1 as MDHEN and CDR2 as SYDVKM. The CDR3 consists of 16 residues. V was cut by 4 bases and J by 4 bases, with 19 bases left in between. As DNA, the CDR3 is TGTGCCAGCAGTTCCCCGGACGGGGCTTTGGGAGAGACCCAGTACTTC. It is translated as CASSSPDGALGETQYF.

The V and J genes are TRBV29-1 and TRBJ1-2, with D possibly matching TRBD1 (5 bases). From germline, CDR1 is SQVTM and CDR2 ANQGSEA. CDR3 length equals 12 residues. The ends were cut back, 7 bases at V and 8 bases at J, with 17 bases in the middle. CDR3 sequence (DNA): TGCAGCGCTCAAGGAGGGGTTGAGGGCTACACCTTC. It is translated as CSAQGGVEGYTF.

The chain has TRBV30 and TRBJ1-5; D is ambiguous. V gave up 1 base and J gave up 5 bases, with 15 bases separating them. Germline V lookup: CDR1 GTSNPN, CDR2 SVGIG (reference sequence). CDR3 length: 15 residues. CDR3 nucleotides: TGTGCCTGGAGTGGGAGTGCGGGCGGCTATCAGCCCCAGCATTTT. Translating gives CAWSGSAGGYQPQHF.

This clone was recorded a few times. CDR3 coding DNA: TGCAGCGTTGGGGGTGTGGAGTTTAATGAGCAGTTCTTC. Amino acids: CSVGGVEFNEQFF. J is TRBJ2-1 and V is TRBV29-1, with D uncertain. The CDR3 spans 13 residues. Trimming pared 4 bases from V and 7 bases from J, leaving 14 bases between. Germline V gene data show CDR1 as SQVTM and CDR2 as ANQGSEA.

The rearrangement joins TRBV4-1 to TRBJ2-3; D gene uncertain. The CDR3 runs 12 residues. V lost 4 bases to trimming and J lost 2 bases, with 4 bases between them. CDR1 and CDR2 (germline): MGHRA, YSYEKL. The DNA of the CDR3 is TGCGCCAGCAGCCCCCCCACAGATACGCAGTATTTT. Its protein product is CASSPPTDTQYF.

This clone was detected a few times. This chain joins TRBV29-1 and TRBJ2-7; 8 bases match TRBD1. V gave up 5 bases and J gave up 5 bases; unmatched junction bases: 14. Germline CDR1 is SQVTM and CDR2 is ANQGSEA. This CDR3 has 15 amino acids. CDR3 residues: CSVRTGGMGRHEQYF. Here the CDR3 DNA reads TGCAGCGTTAGAACAGGGGGAATGGGACGCCACGAGCAGTACTTC.

This chain joins TRBV27 and TRBJ1-2; 9 nucleotides agree with TRBD1. The CDR3 totals 15 residues. Germline values: CDR1 MNHEY, CDR2 SMNVEV (reference sequence). With 4 bases clipped from V and 6 bases from J, the junction kept 9 bases outside the gene matches. The chain's CDR3 is CASSSTKRQGDGYTF. The CDR3 nucleotides read TGTGCCAGCAGTTCCACAAAAAGACAGGGGGATGGCTACACCTTC.

This clone turned up a few times. The rearrangement links TRBV9 to TRBJ2-5; tentatively, D is TRBD2 (6 bases). Deletions cut 4 bases from V and 2 bases from J, with 15 bases between. CDR1 and CDR2 (germline): SGDLS, YYNGEE. This CDR3 has 15 residues. Here the CDR3 reads CASSSSTGTQETQYF. The CDR3 bases are TGTGCCAGCAGCTCCTCAACCGGGACTCAAGAGACCCAGTACTTC.

This clone showed up just a few times. This chain connects TRBV6-5 to TRBJ1-2, with unresolved D. The germline V gene has CDR1 MNHEY and CDR2 SVGAGI. Trimming cost V 0 bases and J 7 bases, with 12 bases left between them. This CDR3 has 14 amino acids. The CDR3 nucleotides read TGTGCCAGCAGTTACTCGAGGGCAGTTGGTGGCTACACCTTC. Translated: CASSYSRAVGGYTF.

This chain links TRBV30 with TRBJ2-7, with 8 bases fitting TRBD2. This CDR3 contains 14 residues. Germline V lookup: CDR1 GTSNPN, CDR2 SVGIG (reference sequence). J was trimmed by 4 bases and V by 0 bases; bases with no gene match: 5. CDR3: CAWSVYPGGYEQYF. The CDR3 nucleotides read TGTGCCTGGAGTGTATACCCGGGGGGGTACGAGCAGTACTTC. Drawing the rest from reference TRBV30 and TRBJ2-7, the complete variable domain is SQTIHQWPATLVQPVGSPLSLECTVEGTSNPNLYWYRQAAGRGLQLLFYSVGIGQISSEVPQNLSASRPQDRQFILSSKKLLLSDSGFYLCAWSVYPGGYEQYFGPGTRLTVT.

J is TRBJ2-2 and V is TRBV29-1; 10 bases align to TRBD1. V was clipped by 0 bases and J by 5 bases; unmatched bases: 9. The CDR3 totals 17 residues. Germline V gene sequence: CDR1 SQVTM, CDR2 ANQGSEA. Written as DNA, the CDR3 is TGCAGCGTTGAAGATGGCCGGACAGGGGGAGTAACCGGGGAGCTGTTTTTT. It is translated as CSVEDGRTGGVTGELFF.

The chain couples TRBV7-9 to TRBJ2-4; no clear D gene. Germline V CDR1 and CDR2: SEHNR, FQNEAQ (reference sequence). CDR3 length: 16 amino acids. V lost 3 bases and J 0 bases, leaving 12 bases between the germline ends. CDR3 nucleotide sequence: TGTGCCAGCAGCTTTTTTTCTCTTATAGCCAAAAACATTCAGTACTTC. Translation gives CASSFFSLIAKNIQYF.

There are a few counts of this clone. The V and J genes are TRBV30 and TRBJ2-1; 8 bases are a match to TRBD2. The CDR3 runs to 15 residues. Germline CDR1 is GTSNPN and CDR2 is SVGIG (reference sequence). The CDR3 bases are TGTGCGGGGGATGGGAGCGGGAGAGCCTACAATGAGCAGTTCTTC. As protein: CAGDGSGRAYNEQFF. Variable domain in full (rest from reference TRBV30 and TRBJ2-1): SQTIHQWPATLVQPVGSPLSLECTVEGTSNPNLYWYRQAAGRGLQLLFYSVGIGQISSEVPQNLSASRPQDRQFILSSKKLLLSDSGFYLCAGDGSGRAYNEQFFGPGTRLTVL.

This clone was observed once. The chain has TRBV5-1 and TRBJ1-1, with D unclear. Germline V CDR1 and CDR2: SGHRS, YFSETQ. The CDR3 sequence is 14 residues long. The V end was cut by 0 bases, the J end by 4 bases, with 10 bases between. CDR3: CASSLVGGGTEAFF. The CDR3 region has the DNA TGCGCCAGCAGCTTGGTTGGCGGAGGCACTGAAGCTTTCTTT.

This clone was recorded a few times. This sequence joins TRBV7-9 and TRBJ2-6; 7 bases line up with TRBD2. The CDR3 spans 15 residues. Trimming took 5 bases from V and 2 from J; bases not matched to a gene: 3. The germline CDR1 and CDR2 sequences are SEHNR and FQNEAQ (reference sequence). CDR3 in DNA: TGTGCCAGCAGCATTGGGACTACTGGGGCCAACGTCCTGACTTTC. This sequence encodes CASSIGTTGANVLTF.

The table lists this clone with a few counts. The chain has TRBV6-6 and TRBJ2-1; D could derive from TRBD1 or TRBD2 (5 bases each). The CDR3 is made up of 13 amino acids. Trimming stripped 0 bases from V and 9 bases from J, with 9 bases between. Germline values: CDR1 MNHNY, CDR2 SVGAGI (reference sequence). The CDR3: CASSYSVGTEQFF. CDR3 DNA sequence: TGTGCCAGCAGTTACTCTGTTGGGACTGAGCAGTTCTTC.